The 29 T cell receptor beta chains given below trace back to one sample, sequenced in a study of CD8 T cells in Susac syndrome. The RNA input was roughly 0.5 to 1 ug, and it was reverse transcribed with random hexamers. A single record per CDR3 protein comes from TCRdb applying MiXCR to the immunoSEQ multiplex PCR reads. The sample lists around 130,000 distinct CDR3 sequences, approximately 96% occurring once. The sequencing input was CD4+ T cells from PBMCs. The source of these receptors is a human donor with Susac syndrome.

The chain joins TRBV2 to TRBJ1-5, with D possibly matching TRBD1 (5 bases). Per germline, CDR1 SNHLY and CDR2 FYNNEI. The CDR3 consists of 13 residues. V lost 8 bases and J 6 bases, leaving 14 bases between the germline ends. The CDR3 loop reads CASGGEVSQPQHF. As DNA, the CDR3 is TGTGCCAGCGGAGGGGAGGTCAGTCAGCCCCAGCATTTT.

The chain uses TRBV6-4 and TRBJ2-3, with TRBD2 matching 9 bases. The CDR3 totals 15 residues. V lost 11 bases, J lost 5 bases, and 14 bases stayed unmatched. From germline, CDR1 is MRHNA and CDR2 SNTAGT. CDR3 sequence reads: CAPRGDSGREDTQYF. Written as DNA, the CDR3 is TGTGCCCCCCGGGGTGATAGCGGGAGAGAAGATACGCAGTATTTT.

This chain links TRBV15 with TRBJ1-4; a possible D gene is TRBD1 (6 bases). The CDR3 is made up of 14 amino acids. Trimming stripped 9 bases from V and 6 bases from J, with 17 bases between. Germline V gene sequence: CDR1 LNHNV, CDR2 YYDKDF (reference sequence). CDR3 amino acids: CATRRGERDEKLFF. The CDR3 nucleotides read TGTGCCACAAGGAGGGGGGAGAGAGATGAAAAACTGTTTTTT.

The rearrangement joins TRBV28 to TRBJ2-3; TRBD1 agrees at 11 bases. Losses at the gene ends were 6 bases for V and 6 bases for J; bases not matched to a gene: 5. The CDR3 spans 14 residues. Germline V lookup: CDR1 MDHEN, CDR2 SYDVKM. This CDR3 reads CASSRTGGKDTQYF. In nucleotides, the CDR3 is TGTGCCAGCAGCCGGACAGGGGGCAAGGATACGCAGTATTTT.

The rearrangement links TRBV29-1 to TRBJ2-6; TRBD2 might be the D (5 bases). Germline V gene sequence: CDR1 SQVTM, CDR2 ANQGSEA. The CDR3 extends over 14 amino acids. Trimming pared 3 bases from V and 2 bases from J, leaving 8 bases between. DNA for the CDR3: TGCAGCGTTGATATCGGGACTGGGGCCAACGTCCTGACTTTC. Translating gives CSVDIGTGANVLTF.

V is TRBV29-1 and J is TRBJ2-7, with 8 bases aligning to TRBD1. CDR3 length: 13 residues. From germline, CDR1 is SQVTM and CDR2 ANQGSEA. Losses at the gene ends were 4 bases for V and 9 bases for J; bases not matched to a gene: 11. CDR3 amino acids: CSVAGQGVRGQYF. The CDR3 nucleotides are TGCAGCGTTGCTGGACAGGGTGTCCGTGGGCAGTACTTC.

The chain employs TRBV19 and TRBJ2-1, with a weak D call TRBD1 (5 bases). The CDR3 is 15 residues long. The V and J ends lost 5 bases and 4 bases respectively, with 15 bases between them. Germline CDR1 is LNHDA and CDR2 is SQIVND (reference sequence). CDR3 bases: TGTGCCAGTAGTCCCAAGGGGATCGAATACAATGAGCAGTTCTTC. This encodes CASSPKGIEYNEQFF.

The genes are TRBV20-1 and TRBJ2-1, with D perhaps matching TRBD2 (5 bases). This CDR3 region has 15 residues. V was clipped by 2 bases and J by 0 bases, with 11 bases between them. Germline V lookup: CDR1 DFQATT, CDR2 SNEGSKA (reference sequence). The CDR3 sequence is CSARSSWRSYNEQFF. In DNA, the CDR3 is TGCAGTGCTAGATCTAGCTGGCGCTCCTACAATGAGCAGTTCTTC.

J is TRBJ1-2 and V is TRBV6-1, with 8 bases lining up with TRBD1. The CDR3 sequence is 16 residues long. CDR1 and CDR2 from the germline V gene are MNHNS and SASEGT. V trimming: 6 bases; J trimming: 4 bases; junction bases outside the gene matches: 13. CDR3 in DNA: TGTGCCAGCAGCCGAGCTAGGGGGACAGGAGCCTATGGCTACACCTTC. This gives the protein CASSRARGTGAYGYTF.

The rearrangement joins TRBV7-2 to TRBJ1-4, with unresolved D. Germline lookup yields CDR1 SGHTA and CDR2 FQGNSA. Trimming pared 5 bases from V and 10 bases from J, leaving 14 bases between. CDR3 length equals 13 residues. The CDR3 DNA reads TGTGCCAGCAGCCTAATACTGGAGGGAAAACTGTTTTTT. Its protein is CASSLILEGKLFF.

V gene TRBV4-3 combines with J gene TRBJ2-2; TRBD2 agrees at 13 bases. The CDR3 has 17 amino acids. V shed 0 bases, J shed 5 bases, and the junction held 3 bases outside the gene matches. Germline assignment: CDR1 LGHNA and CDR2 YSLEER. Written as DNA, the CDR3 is TGCGCCAGCAGCCAAGACAGACTAGCGGGGGGAACCGGGGAGCTGTTTTTT. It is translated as CASSQDRLAGGTGELFF.

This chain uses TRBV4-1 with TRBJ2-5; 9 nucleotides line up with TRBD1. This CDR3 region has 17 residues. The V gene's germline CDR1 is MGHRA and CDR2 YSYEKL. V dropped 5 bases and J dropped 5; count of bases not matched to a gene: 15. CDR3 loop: CASSSGQGPPRGETQYF. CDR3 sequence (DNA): TGCGCCAGCAGCTCAGGACAGGGGCCACCCCGAGGGGAGACCCAGTACTTC.

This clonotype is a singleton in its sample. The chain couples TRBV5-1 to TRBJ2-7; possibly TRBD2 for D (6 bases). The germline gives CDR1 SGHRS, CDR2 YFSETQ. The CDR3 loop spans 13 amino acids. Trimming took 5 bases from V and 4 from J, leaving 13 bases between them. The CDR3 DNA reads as TGCGCCAGCAGGCCGGGACTCAGTTACGAGCAGTACTTC. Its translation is CASRPGLSYEQYF.

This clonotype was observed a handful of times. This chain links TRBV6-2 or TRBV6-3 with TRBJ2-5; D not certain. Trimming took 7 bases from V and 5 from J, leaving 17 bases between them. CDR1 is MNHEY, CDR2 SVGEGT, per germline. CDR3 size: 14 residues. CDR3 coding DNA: TGTGCCAGCAAGAGGCTGATAGTGGAGGAGACCCAGTACTTC. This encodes CASKRLIVEETQYF.

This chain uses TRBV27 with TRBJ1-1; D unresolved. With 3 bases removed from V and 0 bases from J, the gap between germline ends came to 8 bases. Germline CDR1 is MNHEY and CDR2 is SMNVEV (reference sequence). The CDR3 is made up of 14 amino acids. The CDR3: CASSLERLNTEAFF. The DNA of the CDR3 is TGTGCCAGCAGTTTGGAACGGTTGAACACTGAAGCTTTCTTT.

This CDR3 reads CASSFGEANEQFF. DNA for the CDR3: TGTGCCAGCAGTTTCGGGGAGGCGAATGAGCAGTTCTTC. The V call is TRBV11-2, the J call TRBJ2-1; a possible D gene is TRBD2 (6 bases). The germline V and J ends were trimmed by 6 bases and 7 bases, with 13 bases remaining between them. CDR1 and CDR2 (germline): SGHAT, FQNNGV. The CDR3 has 13 amino acids.

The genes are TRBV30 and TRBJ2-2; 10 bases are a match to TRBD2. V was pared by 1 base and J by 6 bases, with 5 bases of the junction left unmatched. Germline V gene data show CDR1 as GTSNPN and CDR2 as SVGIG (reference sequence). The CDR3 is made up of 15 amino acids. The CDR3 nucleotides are TGTGCCTGGAGTGCACTAGCGGGACTCCCCGGGGAGCTGTTTTTT. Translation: CAWSALAGLPGELFF.

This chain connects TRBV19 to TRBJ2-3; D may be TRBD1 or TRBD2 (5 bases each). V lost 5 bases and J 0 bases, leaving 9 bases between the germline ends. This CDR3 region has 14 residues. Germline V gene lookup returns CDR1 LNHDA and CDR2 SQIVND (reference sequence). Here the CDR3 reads CASSWDLSTDTQYF. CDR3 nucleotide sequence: TGTGCCAGTAGTTGGGACCTCAGCACAGATACGCAGTATTTT.

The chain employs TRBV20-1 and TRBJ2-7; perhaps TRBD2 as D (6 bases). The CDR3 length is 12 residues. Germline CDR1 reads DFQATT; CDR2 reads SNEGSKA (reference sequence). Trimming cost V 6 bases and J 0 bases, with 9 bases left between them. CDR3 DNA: TGCAGTGCGGGCGGGACCTCCTACGAGCAGTACTTC. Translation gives CSAGGTSYEQYF.

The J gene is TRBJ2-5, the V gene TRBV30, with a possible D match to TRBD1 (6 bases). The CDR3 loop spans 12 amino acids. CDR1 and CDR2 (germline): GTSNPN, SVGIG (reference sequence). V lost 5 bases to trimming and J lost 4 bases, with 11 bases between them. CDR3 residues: CAWVTGRETQYF. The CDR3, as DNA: TGTGCCTGGGTAACAGGGAGAGAGACCCAGTACTTC.

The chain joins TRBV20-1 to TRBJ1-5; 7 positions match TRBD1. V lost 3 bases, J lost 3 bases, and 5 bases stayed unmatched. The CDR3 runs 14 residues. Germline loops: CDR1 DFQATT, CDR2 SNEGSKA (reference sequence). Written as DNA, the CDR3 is TGCAGTGCTAGCCCCACAGGGGACAATCAGCCCCAGCATTTT. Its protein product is CSASPTGDNQPQHF.

This CDR3 is CASSQDPSGGRNTEAFF. Written as DNA, the CDR3 is TGCGCCAGCAGCCAAGACCCCTCGGGAGGGAGGAACACTGAAGCTTTCTTT. The V gene is TRBV4-1, the J gene TRBJ1-1; the D is unclear. Germline lookup yields CDR1 MGHRA and CDR2 YSYEKL. The CDR3 extends over 17 amino acids. Trimming removed 0 bases at V and 1 base at J, with 15 bases between.

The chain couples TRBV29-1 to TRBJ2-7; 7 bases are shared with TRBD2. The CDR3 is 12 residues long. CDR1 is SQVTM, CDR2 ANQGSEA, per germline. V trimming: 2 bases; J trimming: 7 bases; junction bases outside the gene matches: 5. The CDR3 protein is CSVEMGGKEQYF. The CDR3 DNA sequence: TGCAGCGTTGAAATGGGAGGGAAGGAGCAGTACTTC.

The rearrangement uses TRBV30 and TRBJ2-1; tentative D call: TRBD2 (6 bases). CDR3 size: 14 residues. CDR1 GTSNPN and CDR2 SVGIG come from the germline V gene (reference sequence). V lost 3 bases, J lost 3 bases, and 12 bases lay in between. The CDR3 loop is CAWSRLANYNEQFF. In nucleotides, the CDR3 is TGTGCCTGGAGCCGTCTAGCGAACTACAATGAGCAGTTCTTC.

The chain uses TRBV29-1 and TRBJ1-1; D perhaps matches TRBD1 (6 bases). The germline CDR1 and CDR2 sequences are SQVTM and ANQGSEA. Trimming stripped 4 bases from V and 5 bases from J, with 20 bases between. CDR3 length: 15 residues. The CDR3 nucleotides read TGCAGCGTTGTTAGGCTCGGGGGCTTTGGGACTGAAGCTTTCTTT. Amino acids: CSVVRLGGFGTEAFF. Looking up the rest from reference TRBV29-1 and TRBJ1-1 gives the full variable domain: SAVISQKPSRDICQRGTSLTIQCQVDSQVTMMFWYRQQPGQSLTLIATANQGSEATYESGFVIDKFPISRPNLTFSTLTVSNMSPEDSSIYLCSVVRLGGFGTEAFFGQGTRLTVV.

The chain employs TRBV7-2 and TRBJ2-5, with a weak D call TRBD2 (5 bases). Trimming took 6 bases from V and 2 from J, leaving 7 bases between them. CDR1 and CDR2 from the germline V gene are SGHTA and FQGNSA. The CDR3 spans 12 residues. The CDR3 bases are TGTGCCAGCAGTCGGGATCAAGAGACCCAGTACTTC. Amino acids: CASSRDQETQYF. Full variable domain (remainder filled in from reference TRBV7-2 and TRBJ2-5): GAGVSQSPSNKVTEKGKDVELRCDPISGHTALYWYRQSLGQGLEFLIYFQGNSAPDKSGLPSDRFSAERTGGSVSTLTIQRTQQEDSAVYLCASSRDQETQYFGPGTRLLVL.

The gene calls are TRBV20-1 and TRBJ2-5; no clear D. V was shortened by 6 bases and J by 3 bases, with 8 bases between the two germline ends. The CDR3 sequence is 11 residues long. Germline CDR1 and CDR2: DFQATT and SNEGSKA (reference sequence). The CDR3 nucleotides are TGCAGTGCACTAAATGAAGAGACCCAGTACTTC. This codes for CSALNEETQYF.

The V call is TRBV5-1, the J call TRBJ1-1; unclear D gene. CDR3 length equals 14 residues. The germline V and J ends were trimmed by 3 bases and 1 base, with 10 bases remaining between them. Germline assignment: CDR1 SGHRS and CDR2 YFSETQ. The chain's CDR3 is CASSSEGGNTEAFF. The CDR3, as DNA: TGCGCCAGCAGCTCAGAGGGTGGGAACACTGAAGCTTTCTTT.

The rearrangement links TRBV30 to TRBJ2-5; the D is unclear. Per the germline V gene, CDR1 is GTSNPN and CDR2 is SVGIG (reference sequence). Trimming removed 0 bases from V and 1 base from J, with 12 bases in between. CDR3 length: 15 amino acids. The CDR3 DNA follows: TGTGCCTGGAGTGTACAGAAGGGCCCCCAAGAGACCCAGTACTTC. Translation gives CAWSVQKGPQETQYF.